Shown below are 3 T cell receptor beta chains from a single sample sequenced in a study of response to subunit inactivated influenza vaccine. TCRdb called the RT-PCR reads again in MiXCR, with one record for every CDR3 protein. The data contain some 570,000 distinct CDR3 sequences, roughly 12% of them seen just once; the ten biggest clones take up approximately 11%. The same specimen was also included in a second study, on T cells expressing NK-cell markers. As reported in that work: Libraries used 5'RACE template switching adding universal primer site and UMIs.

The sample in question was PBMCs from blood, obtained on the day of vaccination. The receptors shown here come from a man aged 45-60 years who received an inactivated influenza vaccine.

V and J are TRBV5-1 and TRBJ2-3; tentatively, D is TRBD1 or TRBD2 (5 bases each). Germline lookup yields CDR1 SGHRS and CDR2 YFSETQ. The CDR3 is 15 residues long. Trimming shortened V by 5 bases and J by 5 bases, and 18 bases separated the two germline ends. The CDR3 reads CASSFVGTIGDTQYF. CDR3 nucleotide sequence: TGCGCCAGCAGTTTTGTCGGGACGATCGGAGATACGCAGTATTTT.

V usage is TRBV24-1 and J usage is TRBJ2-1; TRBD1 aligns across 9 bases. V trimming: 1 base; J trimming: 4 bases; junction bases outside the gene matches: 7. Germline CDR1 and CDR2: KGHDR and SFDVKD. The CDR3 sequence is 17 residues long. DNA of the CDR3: TGTGCCACCAGTGATTTTAGCCGGGACAGGGCTTACAATGAGCAGTTCTTC. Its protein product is CATSDFSRDRAYNEQFF.

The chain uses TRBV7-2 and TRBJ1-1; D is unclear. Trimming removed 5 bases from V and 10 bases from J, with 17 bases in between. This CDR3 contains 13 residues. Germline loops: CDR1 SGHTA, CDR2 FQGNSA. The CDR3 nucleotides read TGTGCCAGCAGCATAGGAGCAGGAGTTCGAGCTTTCTTT. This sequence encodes CASSIGAGVRAFF.